This note documents a single TCR beta chain sequence. The target antigen is unknown. This table comes from immunoSEQ multiplex PCR, and its TCRdb copy is limited to in-frame clones, with some not included. The data show some 600,000 clones, with 96% seen just once and 0.11% held by the top ten. Germline loops: CDR1 MDHEN, CDR2 SYDVKM. Trimming removed 3 bases at V and 7 bases at J, with 12 bases between. The CDR3 is made up of 13 amino acids. The data are from a study of shared clonotypes between healthy human individuals. The study's findings and limits: A reduction in generation probabilities was seen for non-shared clonotypes relative to those shared by all four donors.

CD45RO negativity and positive selection for CCR7 defined naive CD8 cells, a population that excluded terminally differentiated effector memory CD45RA+ cells. This receptor was identified in a woman in her 30s in good health. The specimen was naive CD8+ T cells sorted from blood. The chain is built from TRBV28 and TRBJ1-1, with D possibly matching TRBD1 (6 bases). The CDR3 DNA sequence: TGTGCCAGCAGTTTTAGGGGGTCATTTGAAGCTTTCTTT. Protein sequence: CASSFRGSFEAFF.